The 25 T cell receptor beta chains below all came from one sample that was sequenced in a study of T-cell reconstitution after alpha-beta-depleted transplantation in children. Unique molecular identifiers tagged the TCRbeta library. TCRdb redid the calling of the PCR reads with MiXCR, one entry per CDR3 protein. The sample consists of approximately 1,000,000 distinct CDR3 sequences, around 30% of them appearing once. The source material was PBMCs, mostly from graft donor cells, sampled 360 days after TCRalphabeta/CD19-depleted stem cell transplant. Source of these receptors: a boy younger than two who had a stem cell transplant for SCID, so the T cells may come from the graft donor.

This clonotype was seen only a few times. This chain links TRBV5-1 with TRBJ2-7, with TRBD1 matching 8 bases. CDR1 and CDR2 from the germline V gene are SGHRS and YFSETQ. The CDR3 sequence is 15 residues long. Trimming at V came to 5 bases and at J to 6 bases, leaving 13 bases not matched to a gene. CDR3 in amino acids: CASRVTPGQAVEQYF. In DNA, the CDR3 is TGCGCCAGCAGGGTTACACCGGGACAGGCAGTCGAGCAGTACTTC.

Concerning this clonotype itself: This may come from a read error, since a much larger clone is one base off. The chain carries TRBV12-3 or TRBV12-4 and TRBJ2-3; 10 positions match TRBD2. The CDR3 extends over 15 amino acids. Trimming cost V 6 bases and J 2 bases; bases outside gene matches: 5. The CDR3 sequence: CASSQLAGNTDTQYF. CDR3 sequence (DNA): TGTGCCAGCAGCCAACTAGCGGGGAACACAGATACGCAGTATTTT.

This clonotype has more than one count but fewer than ten. The V and J genes are TRBV20-1 and TRBJ2-1; D tentatively fits TRBD1 or TRBD2 (5 bases each). The CDR3 totals 13 residues. Trimming shortened V by 3 bases and J by 6 bases, and 12 bases separated the two germline ends. In germline, CDR1 is DFQATT, CDR2 SNEGSKA (reference sequence). The CDR3 nucleotides are TGCAGTGCTAGCGGGGACGTTCCCAATGAGCAGTTCTTC. It is translated as CSASGDVPNEQFF.

This sequence joins TRBV5-1 and TRBJ2-3; a possible D gene is TRBD2 (7 bases). CDR3 length equals 16 residues. Germline V lookup: CDR1 SGHRS, CDR2 YFSETQ. The V end was cut by 5 bases, the J end by 5 bases, with 21 bases between. The CDR3 sequence: CASRTAGDISRDTQYF. The DNA of the CDR3 is TGCGCCAGCAGGACGGCGGGGGACATCTCCAGAGATACGCAGTATTTT.

This clonotype was seen a handful of times. The CDR3 region is CASSPGRVGNSPLHF. In DNA, the CDR3 is TGTGCCAGTAGTCCGGGGAGGGTTGGTAATTCACCCCTCCACTTT. V is TRBV19 and J is TRBJ1-6, with D unclear. This CDR3 is 15 amino acids long. Trimming pared 5 bases from V and 6 bases from J, leaving 14 bases between. CDR1 and CDR2 (germline): LNHDA, SQIVND (reference sequence).

The gene calls are TRBV6-5 and TRBJ2-7, with D perhaps matching TRBD1 (5 bases). Looked up from germline, CDR1 is MNHEY and CDR2 is SVGAGI. This CDR3 has 15 amino acids. Trimming shortened V by 2 bases and J by 2 bases, and 13 bases separated the two germline ends. CDR3 bases: TGTGCCAGCAGTTACAGGCAGGGCGGCCCCTACGAGCAGTACTTC. Translating it yields CASSYRQGGPYEQYF.

This chain uses TRBV20-1 with TRBJ2-3, with 9 bases that match TRBD1. This CDR3 spans 14 amino acids. Germline loops: CDR1 DFQATT, CDR2 SNEGSKA (reference sequence). V was clipped by 5 bases and J by 0 bases; unmatched bases: 3. The CDR3: CSAAGTGSTDTQYF. The CDR3 region has the DNA TGCAGTGCTGCCGGGACAGGGAGCACAGATACGCAGTATTTT.

This clonotype was picked up a small number of times. The V and J genes are TRBV6-1 and TRBJ1-1; no reliable D call. CDR3 length: 16 amino acids. The V end was cut by 3 bases, the J end by 3 bases, with 17 bases between. CDR1 and CDR2 from the germline V gene are MNHNS and SASEGT. Written as DNA, the CDR3 is TGTGCCAGCAGTGACCCTCGCGGTGTTGGGGACACTGAAGCTTTCTTT. Translation gives CASSDPRGVGDTEAFF.

CDR3 in amino acids: CASSPGTTVDYEQYF. CDR3 in DNA: TGTGCCAGCTCACCCGGGACGACGGTAGACTACGAGCAGTACTTC. This sequence joins TRBV18 and TRBJ2-7, with D possibly being TRBD1 or TRBD2 (5 bases each). Germline V gene lookup returns CDR1 KGHSH and CDR2 LQKENI. V was shortened by 3 bases and J by 3 bases, with 15 bases between the two germline ends. The CDR3 is made up of 15 amino acids. Using reference TRBV18 and TRBJ2-7 for the parts outside the CDR3, the full variable domain is NAGVMQNPRHLVRRRGQEARLRCSPMKGHSHVYWYRQLPEEGLKFMVYLQKENIIDESGMPKERFSAEFPKEGPSILRIQQVVRGDSAAYFCASSPGTTVDYEQYFGPGTRLTVT.

Only a few counts were recorded for this clonotype. The chain combines TRBV5-1 with TRBJ2-1, with D maybe TRBD1 (5 bases). V was shortened by 2 bases and J by 2 bases, with 11 bases between the two germline ends. This CDR3 contains 15 residues. Germline CDR1 and CDR2: SGHRS and YFSETQ. The CDR3 spells CASSFWGVTYNEQFF. In nucleotides, the CDR3 is TGCGCCAGCAGCTTTTGGGGCGTCACCTACAATGAGCAGTTCTTC. Drawing the rest from reference TRBV5-1 and TRBJ2-1, the complete variable domain is KAGVTQTPRYLIKTRGQQVTLSCSPISGHRSVSWYQQTPGQGLQFLFEYFSETQRNKGNFPGRFSGRQFSNSRSEMNVSTLELGDSALYLCASSFWGVTYNEQFFGPGTRLTVL.

Turning to this clonotype: At one end, the junction sequence differs from germline, possibly due to a read error. CDR3 DNA sequence: TGCAGTGCCTCCCTCAAGGGGAATTTT. Its translation is CSASLKGNF. This rearrangement joins TRBV20-1 to TRBJ2-3; D perhaps matches TRBD1 (5 bases). This CDR3 is built from 9 residues. Germline assignment: CDR1 DFQATT and CDR2 SNEGSKA (reference sequence).

There are a few counts of this clonotype. The gene calls are TRBV27 and TRBJ1-6; D gene uncertain. Trimming took 2 bases from V and 4 from J, leaving 9 bases between them. This CDR3 comprises 15 residues. Germline lookup yields CDR1 MNHEY and CDR2 SMNVEV (reference sequence). The CDR3 is CASSLTGNYNSPLHF. CDR3 DNA: TGTGCCAGCAGTTTAACCGGGAATTATAATTCACCCCTCCACTTT.

The CDR3 sequence is CASTPTYTGELFF. Written as DNA, the CDR3 is TGTGCCAGCACCCCGACCTACACCGGGGAGCTGTTTTTT. The rearrangement joins TRBV12-3 or TRBV12-4 to TRBJ2-2; D ambiguous. The CDR3 extends over 13 amino acids. V dropped 7 bases and J dropped 3 bases, with 9 bases sitting between them.

The gene calls are TRBV29-1 and TRBJ1-2; D unclear. The CDR3 extends over 15 amino acids. V shed 2 bases and J shed 3 bases, with 16 bases lying between them. The germline gives CDR1 SQVTM, CDR2 ANQGSEA. Here the CDR3 reads CSVEPLIGIDYGYTF. For the CDR3, the DNA is TGCAGCGTTGAACCCCTCATTGGGATAGACTATGGCTACACCTTC.

The V and J genes are TRBV9 and TRBJ2-1; perhaps D is TRBD1 or TRBD2 (6 bases each). The germline V and J ends were trimmed by 0 bases and 2 bases, with 15 bases remaining between them. The CDR3 consists of 17 residues. Germline V CDR1 and CDR2: SGDLS, YYNGEE. The CDR3 DNA reads TGTGCCAGCAGCGTAGGGGGCTTAGGGGGGCCCTACAATGAGCAGTTCTTC. Encoded protein: CASSVGGLGGPYNEQFF.

This clonotype was observed a few times. The chain employs TRBV4-2 and TRBJ1-3; possibly TRBD1 for D (5 bases). V was clipped by 3 bases and J by 0 bases, with 18 bases between them. From germline, CDR1 is LGHNA and CDR2 YNFKEQ. The CDR3 is 18 amino acids. The CDR3: CASSHHQGPNASGNTIYF. The CDR3 bases are TGTGCCAGCAGCCATCATCAGGGTCCCAACGCCTCTGGAAACACCATATATTTT.

This clonotype was observed a handful of times. The chain carries TRBV20-1 and TRBJ2-5; D may be TRBD1 (6 bases). V was pared by 0 bases and J by 6 bases, with 17 bases between. CDR1 is DFQATT, CDR2 SNEGSKA, per germline (reference sequence). This CDR3 contains 15 residues. Written as DNA, the CDR3 is TGCAGTGCTAGAGATGCTGGGGGCCGCTCTAAGACCCAGTACTTC. Its translation is CSARDAGGRSKTQYF.

The gene calls are TRBV3-1 and TRBJ2-5; 14 positions agree with TRBD2. The CDR3 sequence is 16 residues long. Germline V lookup: CDR1 LGHDT, CDR2 YNNKEL (reference sequence). V was clipped by 3 bases and J by 5 bases; unmatched bases: 5. The CDR3 loop reads CASSHRLAGGHETQYF. The CDR3 nucleotides are TGTGCCAGCAGCCACAGACTAGCGGGGGGGCATGAGACCCAGTACTTC.

This clonotype came up many times. The genes are TRBV20-1 and TRBJ2-3; weak D call: TRBD2 (6 bases). Per germline, CDR1 DFQATT and CDR2 SNEGSKA (reference sequence). The V and J ends lost 6 bases and 13 bases respectively, with 14 bases between them. CDR3 length: 10 residues. The DNA for the CDR3 is TGCAGTGCGCTTATAGCGGAGGAGTATTTT. This sequence encodes CSALIAEEYF.

In DNA form, the CDR3 reads TGTGCCAGCAGCCAAGATCTTGGGCAGGGTAATGAGCAGTTCTTC. Protein: CASSQDLGQGNEQFF. The rearrangement links TRBV14 to TRBJ2-1, with a weak D call TRBD1 (5 bases). CDR3 size: 15 residues. The V end lost 0 bases, the J end lost 7 bases, and 13 bases lay between the germline ends. Looked up from germline, CDR1 is SGHDN and CDR2 is FVKESK.

The chain has TRBV25-1 and TRBJ2-1; TRBD1 matches 7 bases. The CDR3 has 17 residues. Trimming cost V 2 bases and J 9 bases; bases outside gene matches: 16. Germline CDR1 and CDR2: MGHDK and SYGVNS. The CDR3 DNA reads as TGTGCCAGCAGTGAAATCCCATCAGGGACAGTACATAGTGAGCAGTTCTTC. Protein: CASSEIPSGTVHSEQFF.

V and J are TRBV5-1 and TRBJ2-3, with D possibly TRBD1 on 6 matching bases. The V end was cut by 0 bases, the J end by 3 bases, with 11 bases between. Germline V gives CDR1 SGHRS, CDR2 YFSETQ. The CDR3 spans 15 residues. For the CDR3, the DNA is TGCGCCAGCAGCTTGGCCGGACAGCATACAGATACGCAGTATTTT. The encoded protein is CASSLAGQHTDTQYF.

The chain links TRBV4-3 to TRBJ2-7; D is ambiguous. Trimming left V 0 bases short and J 6 bases short, with 9 bases between. The CDR3 has 13 residues. From germline, CDR1 is LGHNA and CDR2 YSLEER. The CDR3 loop reads CASSQDTSAEQYF. The CDR3 nucleotides read TGCGCCAGCAGCCAAGATACCAGCGCCGAGCAGTACTTC.

J is TRBJ2-1 and V is TRBV28, with 7 nucleotides matching TRBD2. The CDR3 length is 14 residues. The ends lost 5 bases at V and 8 bases at J; junction bases unmatched: 9. Germline CDR1 reads MDHEN; CDR2 reads SYDVKM. The CDR3 loop reads CASSLGGRADEQFF. The DNA for the CDR3 is TGTGCCAGCAGTCTCGGGGGGAGGGCCGATGAGCAGTTCTTC. The variable domain in full, completed from reference TRBV28 and TRBJ2-1, reads DVKVTQSSRYLVKRTGEKVFLECVQDMDHENMFWYRQDPGLGLRLIYFSYDVKMKEKGDIPEGYSVSREKKERFSLILESASTNQTSMYLCASSLGGRADEQFFGPGTRLTVL.

This clonotype was recorded a few times. V gene TRBV20-1 combines with J gene TRBJ2-2, with 9 bases aligning to TRBD1. V was pared by 3 bases and J by 1 base, with 0 bases of the junction left unmatched. The CDR3 covers 14 residues. The germline gives CDR1 DFQATT, CDR2 SNEGSKA (reference sequence). CDR3 sequence reads: CSARDRGNTGELFF. The CDR3 DNA reads TGCAGTGCTAGGGACAGGGGGAACACCGGGGAGCTGTTTTTT.